This T cell receptor (beta chain) was retrieved from a study of blood T cells in healthy people across ages. For the second PCR, which ran for about 7 to 11 cycles, a sample-barcoded 5' primer and a J-beta primer mix were used. TCRdb fed the 5' RACE reads into MiXCR, producing one record per CDR3 protein. The data contain fewer than 1,000,000 distinct CDR3 sequences, around 45% of them singletons. Healthy Caucasian individuals from Russia aged roughly 6 to 100 served as donors. Total RNA was isolated from each sample in quantities of at least 5 micrograms. The clonotype was recovered from an older man in good health. The sample taken for sequencing was blood.

For the CDR3, the DNA is TGTGCCAGCAGCCATATTCTAGCGGGAGGGCGGAATGAGCAGTTCTTC. Encoded protein: CASSHILAGGRNEQFF. The gene calls are TRBV7-2 and TRBJ2-1; 12 bases are shared with TRBD2. V was clipped by 5 bases and J by 7 bases; unmatched bases: 9. This CDR3 has 16 amino acids. Germline loops: CDR1 SGHTA, CDR2 FQGNSA.